These T cell receptor beta chains were read from a single sample in a study of shared clonotypes between healthy human individuals. Generated by immunoSEQ multiplex PCR, the TCRdb table keeps only in-frame clones and is missing some. The table has about 2.1 million clones, 90% to 95% seen once; the top ten hold around 1.8%. The material sequenced was naive CD8+ T cells from PBMCs. These TCRs come from a young man in good health. Some clones in this sample may be carry-over from other donors' samples. Both conserved end residues are part of each CDR3. D genes are given only for firm matches. Size is omitted from some rows. Given values are once, few, many or a class for expanded clones.

NA	NA	TRBV5-5	TRBJ2-6	TGTGCCAGCGCTCCGGCTGGGGCCAACGTCCTGACTTTC	CASAPAGANVLTF
NA	TRBD2	TRBV7-3	TRBJ2-1	TGTGCCAGCAGCTTCGGACTAGCGGGAGCTGATGAGCAGTTCTTC	CASSFGLAGADEQFF
NA	NA	TRBV27	TRBJ2-1	TGTGCCAGCAGTGTGGGGGGTCCCTACAATGAGCAGTTCTTC	CASSVGGPYNEQFF
NA	TRBD2	TRBV7-9	TRBJ2-7	TGTGCCAGCAGCGCACTAGCGTCTGAGCAGTACTTC	CASSALASEQYF
NA	TRBD1	TRBV7-7	TRBJ1-4	TGTGCCAGCAGCGCGGGACAGGGAAGTAGCGAAAAACTGTTTTTT	CASSAGQGSSEKLFF
NA	TRBD1	TRBV12-5	TRBJ1-1	TGTGCTAGTGGTTGGGGGACAGCTAAAACTGAAGCTTTCTTT	CASGWGTAKTEAFF
NA	NA	TRBV11-1	TRBJ2-2	TGTGCCAGCAGCGACACCGGGGAGCTGTTTTTT	CASSDTGELFF
NA	TRBD1	TRBV30	TRBJ1-3	TGTGCCTGGAGTGTACTACAGGGGGTAGACACCATATATTTT	CAWSVLQGVDTIYF
NA	TRBD1	TRBV9	TRBJ1-3	TGTGCCAGCAGCGGCCGGGACAGGGTCTCCAGCTCTGGAAACACCATATATTTT	CASSGRDRVSSSGNTIYF
NA	NA	TRBV5-8	TRBJ1-1	TGTGCCAGCAGCTTGGCCAACACCTGGTTGAACACTGAAGCTTTCTTT	CASSLANTWLNTEAFF
NA	NA	TRBV5-4	TRBJ2-1	TGTGCCAGCAGCTTGGTGTGGGAGAGCTCCTACAATGAGCAGTTCTTC	CASSLVWESSYNEQFF
NA	TRBD1	TRBV7-9	TRBJ2-5	TGTGCCAGCAGCAACCGACAGGGGGCTCAAGAGACCCAGTACTTC	CASSNRQGAQETQYF
NA	TRBD1	TRBV11-2	TRBJ2-7	TGTGCCAGCAGCCACCGGACAGGGGGCAGCTCCTACGAGCAGTACTTC	CASSHRTGGSSYEQYF
NA	TRBD2	TRBV19	TRBJ2-1	TGTGCCAGTAGTATAGGGGGCCTAGCGGGGTTCCCCCGAGAGCAGTTCTTC	CASSIGGLAGFPREQFF
NA	NA	TRBV5-1	TRBJ2-1	TGCGCCAGCAGCGCCCCGGAGATCCAGGCCTACAATGAGCAGTTCTTC	CASSAPEIQAYNEQFF
NA	NA	TRBV13	TRBJ2-7	TGTGCCAGCAGCTTAGGTAGACGGGCCGAGCAGTACTTC	CASSLGRRAEQYF
NA	NA	TRBV10-3	TRBJ2-7	TGTGCCATCAGGGAAGGGACAAGTATATCCTACGAGCAGTACTTC	CAIREGTSISYEQYF
NA	NA	TRBV6-5	TRBJ2-2	TGTGCCAGCAGTTACTCGACGGGGGAGATCACCGGGGAGCTGTTTTTT	CASSYSTGEITGELFF
NA	TRBD1	TRBV9	TRBJ1-2	TGTGCCAGCAGCGGTTGGGACAGTCCGGGGTTTAGCTACACCTTC	CASSGWDSPGFSYTF
NA	TRBD1	TRBV10-3	TRBJ1-1	TGTGCCATCAGTGAGCAGACAGGGAGTGACACTGAAGCTTTCTTT	CAISEQTGSDTEAFF
NA	NA	TRBV7-8	TRBJ1-1	TGTGCCAGCAGCCCCTTTGAGGCAGGGCTTCTCCTCACTGAAGCTTTCTTT	CASSPFEAGLLLTEAFF
NA	NA	TRBV30	TRBJ2-7	TGTGCCTTCAACGGACAGACATTAACCACCACCTACGAGCAGTACTTC	CAFNGQTLTTTYEQYF
NA	NA	TRBV4-2	TRBJ2-3	TGTGCCAGCAGCCAAGTCGAGAGAGATACGCAGTATTTT	CASSQVERDTQYF
NA	TRBD2	TRBV6-5	TRBJ2-7	TGTGCCAGCAGTTTAGCGGGAGGGCCTGGCGAGCAGTACTTC	CASSLAGGPGEQYF
NA	NA	TRBV7-9	TRBJ2-5	TGTGCCAGCAGCTTATATTCTGACGAGACCCAGTACTTC	CASSLYSDETQYF
once	NA	TRBV27	TRBJ1-2	TGTGCCAGCAGCTTATACGGAGAGAACTATGGCTACACCTTC	CASSLYGENYGYTF
NA	NA	TRBV7-2	TRBJ2-7	TGTGCCAGCAGCTTAGCGCGGCAGGGCTACGAGCAGTACTTC	CASSLARQGYEQYF
NA	TRBD2	TRBV7-9	TRBJ2-7	TGTGCCAGCAGCCCCTCCGCGGGAGGGCCGAACGAGCAGTACTTC	CASSPSAGGPNEQYF
NA	NA	TRBV6-4	TRBJ2-2	TGTGCCAGCAGATGGACAACGAACACCGGGGAGCTGTTTTTT	CASRWTTNTGELFF
few	NA	TRBV7-9	TRBJ1-2	TGTGCCAGCAGCTTACACGGCCAGGAACAAAACTATGGCTACACCTTC	CASSLHGQEQNYGYTF
NA	NA	TRBV13	TRBJ2-1	TGTGCCAGCAGCTTAGTCTATGAGGGGGAGCAGTTCTTC	CASSLVYEGEQFF
NA	NA	TRBV7-9	TRBJ2-1	TGTGCCATCCCGATAGCGGAGTCCTACAATGAGCAGTTCTTC	CAIPIAESYNEQFF
NA	NA	TRBV9	TRBJ2-7	TGTGCCAGCAGCCTGTCCGAGGCCTACGAGCAGTACTTC	CASSLSEAYEQYF
NA	NA	TRBV5-3	TRBJ2-5	TGTGCCAGAGTCTGGGAGACCCAGTACTTC	CARVWETQYF
NA	NA	TRBV9	TRBJ1-2	TGTGCCAGCAGCGTAGTGCTGGGCGGAAACTATGGCTACACCTTC	CASSVVLGGNYGYTF
NA	TRBD2	TRBV4-1	TRBJ2-1	TGCGCCAGCAGCCAGGAAAGGGCAGGGACTAGCGTTTACAATGAGCAGTTCTTC	CASSQERAGTSVYNEQFF
NA	TRBD2	TRBV5-1	TRBJ2-1	TGCGCCAGCAGCTTCCCACGGGCGGGAGGGCTCCACAATGAGCAGTTCTTC	CASSFPRAGGLHNEQFF
NA	NA	TRBV4-1	TRBJ2-7	TGCGCCAGCAGCCAGGAGGGGAGATCCTACGAGCAGTACTTC	CASSQEGRSYEQYF
NA	TRBD1	TRBV7-9	TRBJ2-7	TGTGCCAGCAGCTTAACCCTGACAGGGGTTAACTACGAGCAGTACTTC	CASSLTLTGVNYEQYF
NA	NA	TRBV7-8	TRBJ2-7	TGTGCCAGCAGCCTTTCCGGGGACCCCGAGCAGTACTTC	CASSLSGDPEQYF
NA	TRBD2	TRBV7-8	TRBJ2-1	TGTGCCAGCAGCTTCGAAGCCGGGACTAGCATTTTGGGGCAGTTCTTC	CASSFEAGTSILGQFF
NA	NA	TRBV9	TRBJ1-2	TGTGCCAGCAGCCCAGGGTCTGGCTACACCTTC	CASSPGSGYTF
NA	NA	TRBV30	TRBJ2-1	TGTGCCTGGAGTGGAAGGGACTTCAGCTCCTACAATGAGCAGTTCTTC	CAWSGRDFSSYNEQFF
NA	TRBD1	TRBV19	TRBJ2-7	TGTGCCAGTACCCCGACAGGGGAAACCTACGAGCAGTACTTC	CASTPTGETYEQYF
NA	TRBD2	TRBV11-2	TRBJ2-1	TGTGCCAGCAGACCACCTTTTAGCGGGAGGGACAATGAGCAGTTCTTC	CASRPPFSGRDNEQFF
NA	NA	TRBV14	TRBJ1-1	TGTGCCAGCAGCCAAGATGGGGAGGGCCGGAACACTGAAGCTTTCTTT	CASSQDGEGRNTEAFF
NA	NA	TRBV19	TRBJ2-7	TGTGCCAGTAGTATCCGAGGGCCGTCTTACGAGCAGTACTTC	CASSIRGPSYEQYF
NA	TRBD1	TRBV6-6	TRBJ2-1	TGTGCCAGCAGTTACCTTCCGGGACAGGGACACAATGAGCAGTTCTTC	CASSYLPGQGHNEQFF
NA	NA	TRBV7-9	TRBJ1-2	TGTGCCAGCAGCTTAAGAGAAGGGAGGAGTGAGCTTGGCTACACCTTC	CASSLREGRSELGYTF
NA	TRBD2	TRBV14	TRBJ2-2	TGTGCCAGCAGGGAAGGACTAGCGGGAAAATACACCGGGGAGCTGTTTTTT	CASREGLAGKYTGELFF
NA	NA	TRBV7-2	TRBJ2-7	TGTGCCAGCAGCTTAGCGGTGGGTTACATGTACGAGCAGTACTTC	CASSLAVGYMYEQYF
NA	NA	TRBV15	TRBJ2-3	TGTGCCACCAGCAGGTCCGGGACGCTCACAGATACGCAGTATTTT	CATSRSGTLTDTQYF